Below, 8 T cell receptor beta chains from the same sample are listed, as sequenced in a study of T cells in localized non-small cell lung cancer. The data were produced by immunoSEQ multiplex PCR, yet TCRdb's version contains in-frame clones alone and is incomplete. The data contain tens of thousands of clones, roughly 80% of them singletons. Here the sequenced sample was peripheral blood, taken before any cancer treatment. The receptors stem from a male donor older than 55 with stage III squamous cell lung carcinoma.

This clone was seen a handful of times. The V and J genes are TRBV29-1 and TRBJ1-1; a weak D match, TRBD1 (5 bases). Between the trimmed V and J ends, which lost 4 bases and 5 bases, there was a span of 11 bases. Germline V CDR1 and CDR2: SQVTM, ANQGSEA. This CDR3 is built from 12 residues. CDR3 sequence: CSVASGPTEAFF. The CDR3 region has the DNA TGCAGCGTTGCCTCAGGGCCAACTGAAGCTTTCTTT.

The chain uses TRBV4-1 and TRBJ1-3; perhaps TRBD1 as D (6 bases). Germline V CDR1 and CDR2: MGHRA, YSYEKL. The ends were cut back, 8 bases at V and 0 bases at J, with 14 bases in the middle. There are 15 residues in the CDR3. DNA for the CDR3: TGCGCCAGCGGCGCGACAGGAAGCTCTGGAAACACCATATATTTT. Protein: CASGATGSSGNTIYF.

The chain carries TRBV7-2 and TRBJ2-1; no clear D. Germline CDR1 reads SGHTA; CDR2 reads FQGNSA. The V end was cut by 2 bases, the J end by 1 base, with 6 bases between. This CDR3 has 14 residues. This CDR3 reads CASSLRQSYNEQFF. The CDR3 DNA is TGTGCCAGCAGCTTAAGGCAGTCCTACAATGAGCAGTTCTTC.

This chain joins TRBV29-1 and TRBJ1-2, with D perhaps TRBD1 (6 bases). Germline CDR1 reads SQVTM; CDR2 reads ANQGSEA. Trimming shortened V by 7 bases and J by 0 bases, and 18 bases separated the two germline ends. The CDR3 is 15 amino acids. CDR3 sequence (DNA): TGCAGCGACCGGGGGGGGCCCCACACTAACTATGGCTACACCTTC. It translates to CSDRGGPHTNYGYTF.

The chain is built from TRBV6-5 and TRBJ2-7; 7 bases map to TRBD2. The V segment lost 8 bases and the J segment 2 bases; nucleotides outside the gene matches: 3. Germline V gene sequence: CDR1 MNHEY, CDR2 SVGAGI. The CDR3 extends over 12 amino acids. CDR3 loop: CASSSGAYEQYF. The CDR3 DNA sequence: TGTGCCAGCTCTAGCGGTGCCTACGAGCAGTACTTC.

The chain links TRBV18 to TRBJ2-6, with D unresolved. Germline CDR1 and CDR2: KGHSH and LQKENI. Trimming took off 6 bases at V and 0 bases at J, with 12 bases between the two ends. The CDR3 totals 16 residues. As DNA, the CDR3 is TGTGCCAGCTCCCCCGGCCCTAGCTCTGGGGCCAACGTCCTGACTTTC. Translated, it gives CASSPGPSSGANVLTF. The full variable domain, its missing parts supplied by reference TRBV18 and TRBJ2-6, is NAGVMQNPRHLVRRRGQEARLRCSPMKGHSHVYWYRQLPEEGLKFMVYLQKENIIDESGMPKERFSAEFPKEGPSILRIQQVVRGDSAAYFCASSPGPSSGANVLTFGAGSRLTVL.

This sequence joins TRBV18 and TRBJ2-1, with TRBD1 matching 7 bases. Trimming cost V 2 bases and J 4 bases; bases outside gene matches: 5. This CDR3 has 15 amino acids. Germline CDR1 reads KGHSH; CDR2 reads LQKENI. Here the CDR3 reads CASSPGGQTYNEQFF. CDR3 nucleotides: TGTGCCAGCTCACCAGGGGGACAGACATACAATGAGCAGTTCTTC.

This rearrangement joins TRBV19 to TRBJ1-5; no firm D call. Germline V gene data show CDR1 as LNHDA and CDR2 as SQIVND (reference sequence). V gave up 7 bases and J gave up 5 bases, with 12 bases separating them. This CDR3 is built from 13 residues. CDR3 region: CASKGPEHQPQHF. The CDR3 DNA sequence: TGTGCCAGTAAAGGGCCCGAACATCAGCCCCAGCATTTT.